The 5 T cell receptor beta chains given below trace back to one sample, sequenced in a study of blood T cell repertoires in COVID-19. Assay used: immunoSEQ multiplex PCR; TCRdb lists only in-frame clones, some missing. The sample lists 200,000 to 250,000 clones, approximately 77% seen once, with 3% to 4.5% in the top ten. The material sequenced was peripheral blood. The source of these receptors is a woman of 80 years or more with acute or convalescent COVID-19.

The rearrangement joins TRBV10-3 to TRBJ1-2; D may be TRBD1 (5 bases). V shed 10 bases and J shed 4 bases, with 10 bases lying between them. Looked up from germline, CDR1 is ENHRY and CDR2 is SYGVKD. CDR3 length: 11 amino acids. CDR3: CATSQGYGYTF. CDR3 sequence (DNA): TGTGCCACGAGCCAGGGCTATGGCTACACCTTC.

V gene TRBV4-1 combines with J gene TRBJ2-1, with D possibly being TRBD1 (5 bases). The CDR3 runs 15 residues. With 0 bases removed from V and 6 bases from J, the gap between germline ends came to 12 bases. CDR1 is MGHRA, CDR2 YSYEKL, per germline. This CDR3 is CASSQDGAGPNEQFF. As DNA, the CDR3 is TGCGCCAGCAGCCAAGATGGGGCCGGGCCCAATGAGCAGTTCTTC.

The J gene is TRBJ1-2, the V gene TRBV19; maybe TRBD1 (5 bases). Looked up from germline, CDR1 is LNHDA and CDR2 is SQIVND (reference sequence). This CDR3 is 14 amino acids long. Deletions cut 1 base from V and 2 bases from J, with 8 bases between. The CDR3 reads CASSIGGMNYGYTF. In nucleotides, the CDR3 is TGTGCCAGTAGTATAGGGGGCATGAACTATGGCTACACCTTC.

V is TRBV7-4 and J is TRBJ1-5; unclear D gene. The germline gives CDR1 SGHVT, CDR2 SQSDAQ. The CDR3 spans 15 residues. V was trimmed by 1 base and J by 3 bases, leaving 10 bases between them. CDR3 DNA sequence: TGTGCCAGCAGCTTAGTAGTTCAGGACAATCAGCCCCAGCATTTT. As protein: CASSLVVQDNQPQHF.

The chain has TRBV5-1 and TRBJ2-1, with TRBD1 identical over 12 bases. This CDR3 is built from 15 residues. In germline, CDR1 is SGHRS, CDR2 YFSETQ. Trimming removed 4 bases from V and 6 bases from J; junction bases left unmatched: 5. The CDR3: CASSKGQGAFNEQFF. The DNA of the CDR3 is TGCGCCAGCAGCAAGGGACAGGGGGCGTTCAATGAGCAGTTCTTC.